These T cell receptor beta chains were read from a single sample in a study of T-cell memory formation after mild COVID-19. TCRdb itself ran the 5' RACE reads through MiXCR, one entry per CDR3 protein. The sample has 300,000 to 350,000 distinct CDR3 sequences, over 10% seen once. Sequences were obtained from PBMCs or a T cell subset sorted from them (not recorded which). These receptors came from a man between 18 and 29 years old who had mild COVID-19 (a few samples of this study predate the infection). Cell type and time point are not known. The CDR3 runs from the conserved cysteine through the conserved F or W. A D gene is named only where the DNA matches it firmly. The listing skips clone size in some rows; elsewhere it reads once, few, many or a size class.

j_gene: TRBJ2-5; v_gene: TRBV27; abundance: NA; d_gene: NA; CDR3aa: CASSPPGPVQETQYF; CDR3nt: TGTGCCAGCAGTCCACCGGGACCGGTCCAAGAGACCCAGTACTTC
j_gene: TRBJ1-4; v_gene: TRBV6-6; abundance: NA; d_gene: TRBD1; CDR3aa: CASSYGRGLNEKLFF; CDR3nt: TGTGCCAGCAGTTACGGAAGGGGGCTTAATGAAAAACTGTTTTTT
j_gene: TRBJ2-7; v_gene: TRBV12-3/TRBV12-4; abundance: many; d_gene: NA; CDR3aa: CASSAGAGYEQYF; CDR3nt: TGTGCCAGCAGTGCCGGGGCCGGCTACGAGCAGTACTTC
j_gene: TRBJ2-2; v_gene: TRBV9; abundance: few; d_gene: NA; CDR3aa: CASTRLTGELFF; CDR3nt: TGTGCCAGCACACGTCTCACCGGGGAGCTGTTTTTT
j_gene: TRBJ2-6; v_gene: TRBV5-1; abundance: many; d_gene: NA; CDR3aa: CASNPGLGLGANVLTF; CDR3nt: TGCGCCAGCAACCCGGGACTTGGGCTCGGGGCCAACGTCCTGACTTTC
j_gene: TRBJ2-5; v_gene: TRBV7-9; abundance: NA; d_gene: NA; CDR3aa: CASSIRDGKETQYF; CDR3nt: TGTGCCAGCAGTATCCGGGACGGCAAAGAGACCCAGTACTTC
j_gene: TRBJ1-2; v_gene: TRBV4-3; abundance: few; d_gene: NA; CDR3aa: CASSQEPSQKPYTF; CDR3nt: TGCGCCAGCAGCCAAGAACCCTCGCAGAAGCCCTACACCTTC
j_gene: TRBJ2-2; v_gene: TRBV5-1; abundance: few; d_gene: NA; CDR3aa: CASSSKAGTRRPGELFF; CDR3nt: TGCGCCAGCAGCTCCAAGGCCGGGACCCGTCGTCCCGGGGAGCTGTTTTTT
j_gene: TRBJ1-2; v_gene: TRBV7-8; abundance: NA; d_gene: NA; CDR3aa: CASRIGGTRGGYTF; CDR3nt: TGTGCCAGCAGGATCGGCGGAACGCGGGGAGGCTACACCTTC
j_gene: TRBJ2-1; v_gene: TRBV24-1; abundance: NA; d_gene: NA; CDR3aa: CATSGGSYSYNEQFF; CDR3nt: TGTGCCACCAGTGGGGGCTCCTACTCCTACAATGAGCAGTTCTTC
j_gene: TRBJ1-2; v_gene: TRBV5-6; abundance: few; d_gene: NA; CDR3aa: CASTPWALSYGYTF; CDR3nt: TGTGCCAGCACCCCCTGGGCCTTGTCCTATGGCTACACCTTC
j_gene: TRBJ2-5; v_gene: TRBV6-2/TRBV6-3; abundance: few; d_gene: NA; CDR3aa: CASSTFPYQETQYF; CDR3nt: TGTGCCAGCTCCACCTTCCCGTACCAAGAGACCCAGTACTTC
j_gene: TRBJ2-7; v_gene: TRBV6-1; abundance: few; d_gene: TRBD1; CDR3aa: CASRRQGYPYEQYF; CDR3nt: TGTGCCAGCAGAAGACAGGGATATCCCTACGAGCAGTACTTC
j_gene: TRBJ1-4; v_gene: TRBV5-1; abundance: few; d_gene: NA; CDR3aa: CASSLDGGTGEKLFF; CDR3nt: TGCGCCAGCAGCTTGGATGGGGGTACTGGCGAAAAACTGTTTTTT
j_gene: TRBJ1-1; v_gene: TRBV4-1; abundance: few; d_gene: TRBD1; CDR3aa: CASSPLTGLQGAEAFF; CDR3nt: TGCGCCAGCAGCCCGCTGACTGGCCTACAGGGGGCTGAAGCTTTCTTT
j_gene: TRBJ1-6; v_gene: TRBV19; abundance: NA; d_gene: NA; CDR3aa: CASSIDYPTDNSPLHF; CDR3nt: TGTGCCAGTAGTATAGACTACCCTACGGATAATTCACCCCTCCACTTT
j_gene: TRBJ1-1; v_gene: TRBV7-9; abundance: few; d_gene: TRBD1; CDR3aa: CASSIGTGLTEAFF; CDR3nt: TGTGCCAGCAGCATCGGGACAGGGCTCACTGAAGCTTTCTTT
j_gene: TRBJ1-6; v_gene: TRBV5-1; abundance: few; d_gene: NA; CDR3aa: CASRSDGADNSPLHF; CDR3nt: TGCGCCAGCAGGTCTGACGGAGCCGATAATTCACCCCTCCACTTT
j_gene: TRBJ2-2; v_gene: TRBV5-5; abundance: few; d_gene: NA; CDR3aa: CASSFGVYTGELFF; CDR3nt: TGTGCCAGCAGCTTTGGGGTCTACACCGGGGAGCTGTTTTTT
j_gene: TRBJ2-5; v_gene: TRBV7-2; abundance: few; d_gene: TRBD2; CDR3aa: CASSSSSGGAKTQYF; CDR3nt: TGTGCCAGCAGCTCCTCTAGCGGGGGGGCGAAGACCCAGTACTTC
j_gene: TRBJ2-1; v_gene: TRBV28; abundance: NA; d_gene: NA; CDR3aa: CASGTTGLYNEQFF; CDR3nt: TGTGCCAGCGGAACGACAGGACTATACAATGAGCAGTTCTTC
j_gene: TRBJ2-3; v_gene: TRBV27; abundance: many; d_gene: TRBD1; CDR3aa: CASSSPFDRADTQYF; CDR3nt: TGTGCCAGCAGTTCTCCGTTCGACAGGGCAGATACGCAGTATTTT
j_gene: TRBJ1-5; v_gene: TRBV7-2; abundance: NA; d_gene: NA; CDR3aa: CASSPSLVRNQPQHF; CDR3nt: TGTGCCAGCAGCCCTTCGTTGGTTAGGAATCAGCCCCAGCATTTT
j_gene: TRBJ2-1; v_gene: TRBV9; abundance: few; d_gene: TRBD2; CDR3aa: CASSRAARTSGGTMGNEQFF; CDR3nt: TGTGCCAGCTCTCGTGCCGCGCGGACTAGCGGGGGGACGATGGGCAATGAGCAGTTCTTC
j_gene: TRBJ2-2; v_gene: TRBV29-1; abundance: NA; d_gene: NA; CDR3aa: CSVAGDDITIVNTGELFF; CDR3nt: TGCAGCGTTGCGGGGGACGACATAACCATTGTAAACACCGGGGAGCTGTTTTTT
j_gene: TRBJ2-3; v_gene: TRBV7-9; abundance: NA; d_gene: NA; CDR3aa: CASRLKPDTQYF; CDR3nt: TGTGCCAGCAGGTTAAAGCCAGATACGCAGTATTTT
j_gene: TRBJ1-2; v_gene: TRBV6-1; abundance: few; d_gene: NA; CDR3aa: CASSEITGSPFATF; CDR3nt: TGTGCCAGCAGTGAAATAACCGGGTCCCCTTTCGCCACCTTC